This TCR beta chain derives from a study of T cell repertoires in cytomegalovirus infection. As for the study in general: CMV infection and matching HLA type were both indicated by public TCR beta signatures.

Turning to this clonotype: Its antigen is currently unknown.

The CDR3 sequence is 13 residues long. V lost 3 bases, J lost 5 bases, and 2 bases stayed unmatched. CDR1 and CDR2 from the germline V gene are ENHRY and SYGVKD. Findings and limits, study-wide: Dominant in the ex vivo response were TCR beta clonotypes restricted by HLA-C and specific for CMV.

TCRdb reprocessed the reads with MiXCR, giving one entry per CDR3 protein. The sample includes about 900,000 distinct CDR3 sequences, approximately 31% of them seen just once. This TCR derives from a human donor in good health (CMV status not recorded). Some clones in this sample may be carry-over from other donors' samples. The genes are TRBV10-3 and TRBJ2-3, with 7 nucleotides matching TRBD2. The sequenced sample was cultured CD8+ T cells from PBMCs, obtained from culture after CMV antigen stimulation. DNA of the CDR3: TGTGCCATCAGTGACGGGGGGAAAGATACGCAGTATTTT. This gives the protein CAISDGGKDTQYF.